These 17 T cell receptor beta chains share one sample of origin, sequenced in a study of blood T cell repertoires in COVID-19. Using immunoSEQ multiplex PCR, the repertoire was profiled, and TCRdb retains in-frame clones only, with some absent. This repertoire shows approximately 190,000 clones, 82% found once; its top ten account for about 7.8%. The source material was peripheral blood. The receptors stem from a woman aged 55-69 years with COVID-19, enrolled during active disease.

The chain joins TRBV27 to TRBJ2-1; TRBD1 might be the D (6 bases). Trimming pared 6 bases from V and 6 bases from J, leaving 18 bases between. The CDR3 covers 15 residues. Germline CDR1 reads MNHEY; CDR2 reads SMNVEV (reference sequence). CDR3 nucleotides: TGTGCCAGCAGCTCCGGGACACCTCCTCGCAATGAGCAGTTCTTC. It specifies CASSSGTPPRNEQFF.

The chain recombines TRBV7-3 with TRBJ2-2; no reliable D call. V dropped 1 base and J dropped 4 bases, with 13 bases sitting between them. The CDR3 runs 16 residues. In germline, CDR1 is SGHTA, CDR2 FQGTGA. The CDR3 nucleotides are TGTGCCAGCAGCTTAAGGGCAGAGCCATCCACCGGGGAGCTGTTTTTT. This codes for CASSLRAEPSTGELFF.

The CDR3 DNA sequence: TGTGCCATCAGTGAGGCAGGGGTGCCCACTGAAGCTTTCTTT. It is translated as CAISEAGVPTEAFF. This chain joins TRBV10-3 and TRBJ1-1; TRBD1 might be the D (6 bases). The CDR3 covers 14 residues. Germline V gene data show CDR1 as ENHRY and CDR2 as SYGVKD. The V gene lost 2 bases and the J gene lost 4 bases, with 11 bases spanning the gap.

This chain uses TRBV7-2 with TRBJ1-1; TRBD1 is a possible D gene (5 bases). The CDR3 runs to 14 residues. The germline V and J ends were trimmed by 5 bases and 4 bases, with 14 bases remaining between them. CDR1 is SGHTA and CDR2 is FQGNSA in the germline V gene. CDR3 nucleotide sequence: TGTGCCAGCAGCCAGGCAGGGCGGAGCACTGAAGCTTTCTTT. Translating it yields CASSQAGRSTEAFF.

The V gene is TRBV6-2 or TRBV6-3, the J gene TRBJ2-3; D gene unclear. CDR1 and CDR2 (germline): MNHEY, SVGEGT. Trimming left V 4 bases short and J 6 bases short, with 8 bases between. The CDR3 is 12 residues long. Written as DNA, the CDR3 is TGTGCCAGCAGTTCCTACCTGGATACGCAGTATTTT. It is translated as CASSSYLDTQYF.

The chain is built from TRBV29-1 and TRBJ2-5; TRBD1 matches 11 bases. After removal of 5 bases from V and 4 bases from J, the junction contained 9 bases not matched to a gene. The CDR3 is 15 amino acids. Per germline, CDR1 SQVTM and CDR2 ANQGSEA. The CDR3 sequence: CSVSLGQGVRETQYF. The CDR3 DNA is TGCAGCGTTAGTTTGGGACAGGGGGTGAGAGAGACCCAGTACTTC.

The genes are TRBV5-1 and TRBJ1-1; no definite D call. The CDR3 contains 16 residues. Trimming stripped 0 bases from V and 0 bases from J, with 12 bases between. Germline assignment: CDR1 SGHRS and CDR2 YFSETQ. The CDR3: CASSLGGSGMNTEAFF. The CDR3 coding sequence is TGCGCCAGCAGCTTGGGAGGGAGTGGGATGAACACTGAAGCTTTCTTT. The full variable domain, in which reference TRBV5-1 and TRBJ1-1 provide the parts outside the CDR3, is KAGVTQTPRYLIKTRGQQVTLSCSPISGHRSVSWYQQTPGQGLQFLFEYFSETQRNKGNFPGRFSGRQFSNSRSEMNVSTLELGDSALYLCASSLGGSGMNTEAFFGQGTRLTVV.

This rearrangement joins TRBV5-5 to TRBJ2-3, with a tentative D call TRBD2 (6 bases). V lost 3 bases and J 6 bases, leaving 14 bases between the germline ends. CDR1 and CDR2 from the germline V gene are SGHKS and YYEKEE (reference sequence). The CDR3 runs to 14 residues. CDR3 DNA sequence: TGTGCCAGCAGCTCTTTAGCGGTTCGGGATACGCAGTATTTT. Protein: CASSSLAVRDTQYF.

In DNA, the CDR3 is TGTGCCAGCAGCTTAGGGGCGGGGGTCAGCTATGGCTACACCTTC. Translating gives CASSLGAGVSYGYTF. The chain is built from TRBV7-9 and TRBJ1-2; weak D call: TRBD1 (5 bases). CDR3 length: 15 residues. CDR1 and CDR2 from the germline V gene are SEHNR and FQNEAQ (reference sequence). V lost 1 base and J 4 bases, leaving 13 bases between the germline ends.

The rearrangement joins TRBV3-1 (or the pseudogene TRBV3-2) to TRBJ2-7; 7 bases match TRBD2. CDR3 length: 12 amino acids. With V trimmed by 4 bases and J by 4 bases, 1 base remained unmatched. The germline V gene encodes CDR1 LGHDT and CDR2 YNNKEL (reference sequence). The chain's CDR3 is CASSRGGYEQYF. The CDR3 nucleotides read TGTGCCAGCAGCCGGGGGGGGTACGAGCAGTACTTC.

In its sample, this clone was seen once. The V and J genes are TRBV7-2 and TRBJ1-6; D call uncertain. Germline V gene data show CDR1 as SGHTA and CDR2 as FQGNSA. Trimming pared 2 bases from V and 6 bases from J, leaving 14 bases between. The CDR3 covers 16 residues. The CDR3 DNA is TGTGCCAGCAGCTTAAGAACAGCGGCTATTAATTCACCCCTCCACTTT. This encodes CASSLRTAAINSPLHF.

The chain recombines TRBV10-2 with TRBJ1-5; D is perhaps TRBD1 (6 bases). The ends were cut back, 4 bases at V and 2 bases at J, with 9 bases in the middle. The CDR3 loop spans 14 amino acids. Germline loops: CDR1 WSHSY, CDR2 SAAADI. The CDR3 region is CASSGTDGNQPQHF. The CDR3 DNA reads TGCGCCAGCAGTGGGACAGATGGCAATCAGCCCCAGCATTTT.

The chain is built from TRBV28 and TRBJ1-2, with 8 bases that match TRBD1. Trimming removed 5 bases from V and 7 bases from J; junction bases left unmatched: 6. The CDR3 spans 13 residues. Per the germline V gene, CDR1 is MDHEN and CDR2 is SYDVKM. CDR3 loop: CASSPPDRVGYTF. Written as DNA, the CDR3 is TGTGCCAGCAGTCCCCCGGACAGGGTTGGCTACACCTTC.

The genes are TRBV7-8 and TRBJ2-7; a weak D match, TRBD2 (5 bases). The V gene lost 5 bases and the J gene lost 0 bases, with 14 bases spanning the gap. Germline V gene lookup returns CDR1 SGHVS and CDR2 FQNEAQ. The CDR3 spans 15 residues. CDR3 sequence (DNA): TGTGCCAGCAGCGCCCGGGATTCTCTCTCCTACGAGCAGTACTTC. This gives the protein CASSARDSLSYEQYF.

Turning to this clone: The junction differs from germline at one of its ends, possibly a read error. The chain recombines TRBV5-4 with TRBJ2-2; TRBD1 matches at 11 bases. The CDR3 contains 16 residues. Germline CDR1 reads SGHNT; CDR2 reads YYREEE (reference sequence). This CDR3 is CASRLDRGRSTGELFF. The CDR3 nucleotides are TGTGCCAGCAGGTTGGACAGGGGGCGATCCACCGGGGAGCTGTTTTTT.

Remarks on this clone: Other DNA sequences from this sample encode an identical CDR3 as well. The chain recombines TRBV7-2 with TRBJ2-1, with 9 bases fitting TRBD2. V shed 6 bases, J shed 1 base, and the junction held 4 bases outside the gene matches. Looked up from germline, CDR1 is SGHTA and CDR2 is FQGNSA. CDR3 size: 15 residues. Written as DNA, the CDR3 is TGTGCCAGCAGACTGGCGGGAGGGTCCTACAATGAGCAGTTCTTC. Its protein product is CASRLAGGSYNEQFF.

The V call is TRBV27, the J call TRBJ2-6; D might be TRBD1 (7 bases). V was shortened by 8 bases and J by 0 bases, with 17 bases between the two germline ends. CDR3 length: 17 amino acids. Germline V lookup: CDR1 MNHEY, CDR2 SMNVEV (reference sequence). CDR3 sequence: CASGAQGGYSGANVLTF. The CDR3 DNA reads TGTGCCAGCGGGGCTCAGGGGGGTTACTCTGGGGCCAACGTCCTGACTTTC.